This TCR beta chain came from a study of blood T cells in healthy people across ages. The V and J ends lost 5 bases and 7 bases respectively, with 9 bases between them. The CDR3 is made up of 12 amino acids. Looked up from germline, CDR1 is SGHTA and CDR2 is FQGNSA. A J-beta primer mix and a sample-barcoded 5' primer were used in a second PCR of about 6 to 12 cycles. From each sample, at least 2.5 million paired-end reads containing CDR3 were obtained. Using its own MiXCR run on the 5' RACE reads, TCRdb lists one record per CDR3 protein. In the table there are 1.5 million to 2 million distinct CDR3 sequences, over 25% of which are singletons. Each sample yielded at least 6 million isolated PBMCs. Total RNA was extracted at no less than 5 micrograms per sample.

The sequence derives from a woman aged 25 to 39 in good health. The chain couples TRBV7-2 to TRBJ1-3; D is ambiguous. The specimen was blood. CDR3 sequence: CASSNIPNTIYF. The CDR3, as DNA: TGTGCCAGCAGCAATATACCCAACACCATATATTTT.